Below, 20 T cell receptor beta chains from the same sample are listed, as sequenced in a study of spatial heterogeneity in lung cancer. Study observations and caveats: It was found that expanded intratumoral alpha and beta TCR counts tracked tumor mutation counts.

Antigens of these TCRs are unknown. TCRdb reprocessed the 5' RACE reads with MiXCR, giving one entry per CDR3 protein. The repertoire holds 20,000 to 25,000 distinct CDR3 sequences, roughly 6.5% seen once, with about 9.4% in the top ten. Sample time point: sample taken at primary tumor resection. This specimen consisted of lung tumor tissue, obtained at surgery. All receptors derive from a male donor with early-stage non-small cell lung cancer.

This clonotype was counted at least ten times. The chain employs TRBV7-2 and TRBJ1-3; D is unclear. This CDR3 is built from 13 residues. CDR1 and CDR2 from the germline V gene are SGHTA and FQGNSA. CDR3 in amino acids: CGVDTASGNTIYF. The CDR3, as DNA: TGTGGGGTTGACACTGCCTCTGGAAACACCATATATTTT.

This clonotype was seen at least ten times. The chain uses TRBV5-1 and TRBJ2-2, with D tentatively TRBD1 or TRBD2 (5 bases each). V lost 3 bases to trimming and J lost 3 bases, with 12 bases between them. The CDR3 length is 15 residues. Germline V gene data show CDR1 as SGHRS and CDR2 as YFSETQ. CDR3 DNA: TGCGCCAGCAGCTCCCTGGTGGGGGACACCGGGGAGCTGTTTTTT. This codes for CASSSLVGDTGELFF.

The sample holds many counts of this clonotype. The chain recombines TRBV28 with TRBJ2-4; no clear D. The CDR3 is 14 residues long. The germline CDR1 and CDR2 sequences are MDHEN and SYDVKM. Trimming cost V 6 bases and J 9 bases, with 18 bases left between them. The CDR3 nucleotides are TGTGCCAGCAGCTTCACACACCTTAAAGGCATTCAGTACTTC. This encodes CASSFTHLKGIQYF. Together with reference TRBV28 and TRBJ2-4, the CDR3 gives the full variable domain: DVKVTQSSRYLVKRTGEKVFLECVQDMDHENMFWYRQDPGLGLRLIYFSYDVKMKEKGDIPEGYSVSREKKERFSLILESASTNQTSMYLCASSFTHLKGIQYFGAGTRLSVL.

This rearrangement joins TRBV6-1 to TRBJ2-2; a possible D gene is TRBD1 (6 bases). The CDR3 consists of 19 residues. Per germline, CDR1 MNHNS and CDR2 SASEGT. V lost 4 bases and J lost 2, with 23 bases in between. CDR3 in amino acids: CASSGRFWTEGENTGELFF. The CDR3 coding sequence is TGTGCCAGCAGTGGTCGATTTTGGACAGAGGGGGAAAACACCGGGGAGCTGTTTTTT.

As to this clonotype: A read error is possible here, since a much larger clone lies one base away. CDR3: CASSFLTNTEAFF. Here the CDR3 DNA reads TGTGCCAGCAGTTTTCTTACGAACACTGAAGCTTTCTTT. The chain links TRBV6-1 to TRBJ1-1; D uncertain. This CDR3 comprises 13 residues. Trimming removed 5 bases at V and 1 base at J, with 8 bases between. Germline CDR1 and CDR2: MNHNS and SASEGT.

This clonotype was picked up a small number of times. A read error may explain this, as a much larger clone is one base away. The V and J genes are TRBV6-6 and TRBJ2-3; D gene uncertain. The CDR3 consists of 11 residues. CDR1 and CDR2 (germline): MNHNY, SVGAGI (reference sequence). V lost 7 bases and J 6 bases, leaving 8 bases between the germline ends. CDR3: CASTRKDTQYF. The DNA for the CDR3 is TGTGCCAGCACCCGGAAGGATACGCAGTATTTT.

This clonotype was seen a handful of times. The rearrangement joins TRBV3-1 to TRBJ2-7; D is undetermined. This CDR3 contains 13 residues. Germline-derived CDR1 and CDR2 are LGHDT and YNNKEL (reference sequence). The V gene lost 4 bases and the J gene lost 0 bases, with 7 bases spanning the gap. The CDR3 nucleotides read TGTGCCAGCAGCCTTTGGAACTCCTACGAGCAGTACTTC. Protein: CASSLWNSYEQYF.

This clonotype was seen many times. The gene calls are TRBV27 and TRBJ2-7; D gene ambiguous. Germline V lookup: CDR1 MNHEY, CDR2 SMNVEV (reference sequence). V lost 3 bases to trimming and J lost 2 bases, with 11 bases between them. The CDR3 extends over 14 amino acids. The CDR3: CASSFRGSTYEQYF. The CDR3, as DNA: TGTGCCAGCAGTTTTAGAGGTTCAACCTACGAGCAGTACTTC.

The DNA of the CDR3 is TGTGCCAGCAGTGGGACAGTGGTCTACGAGCAGTACTTC. Translated, it gives CASSGTVVYEQYF. The V and J genes are TRBV27 and TRBJ2-7, with 7 bases matching TRBD1. Germline lookup yields CDR1 MNHEY and CDR2 SMNVEV (reference sequence). V dropped 5 bases and J dropped 3; count of bases not matched to a gene: 4. This CDR3 has 13 residues.

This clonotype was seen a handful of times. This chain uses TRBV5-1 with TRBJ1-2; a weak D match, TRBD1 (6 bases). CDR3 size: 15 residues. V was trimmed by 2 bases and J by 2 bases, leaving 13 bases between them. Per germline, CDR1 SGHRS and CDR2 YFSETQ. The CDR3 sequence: CASSLNAGENYGYTF. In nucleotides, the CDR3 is TGCGCCAGCAGCTTAAACGCAGGGGAAAACTATGGCTACACCTTC.

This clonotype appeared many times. CDR3 in amino acids: CASSFSSGSPDEQYF. In DNA form, the CDR3 reads TGTGCCAGCAGCTTCTCTAGCGGGTCGCCCGACGAGCAGTACTTC. V and J are TRBV7-2 and TRBJ2-7; TRBD2 matches 8 bases. V lost 3 bases, J lost 5 bases, and 9 bases stayed unmatched. The CDR3 has 15 amino acids. Germline V gene data show CDR1 as SGHTA and CDR2 as FQGNSA. The full variable domain, in which reference TRBV7-2 and TRBJ2-7 provide the parts outside the CDR3, is GAGVSQSPSNKVTEKGKDVELRCDPISGHTALYWYRQSLGQGLEFLIYFQGNSAPDKSGLPSDRFSAERTGGSVSTLTIQRTQQEDSAVYLCASSFSSGSPDEQYFGPGTRLTVT.

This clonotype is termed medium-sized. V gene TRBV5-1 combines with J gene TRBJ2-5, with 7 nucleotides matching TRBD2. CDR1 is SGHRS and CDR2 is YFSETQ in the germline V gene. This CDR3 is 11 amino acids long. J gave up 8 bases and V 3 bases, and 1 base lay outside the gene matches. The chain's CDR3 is CASSWGGTQYF. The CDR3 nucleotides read TGCGCCAGCAGCTGGGGGGGAACCCAGTACTTC.

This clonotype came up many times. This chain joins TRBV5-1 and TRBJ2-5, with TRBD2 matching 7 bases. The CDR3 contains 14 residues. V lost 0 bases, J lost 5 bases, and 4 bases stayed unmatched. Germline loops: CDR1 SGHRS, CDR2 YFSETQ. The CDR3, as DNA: TGCGCCAGCAGCTTGGAACTAGCGAGGGAGACCCAGTACTTC. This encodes CASSLELARETQYF.

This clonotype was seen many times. CDR3 in amino acids: CASSLGAGTNQPQHF. In DNA form, the CDR3 reads TGTGCCAGCAGCCTGGGGGCCGGGACAAATCAGCCCCAGCATTTT. V gene TRBV3-1 combines with J gene TRBJ1-5, with D possibly being TRBD1 (6 bases). The CDR3 runs 15 residues. V lost 4 bases and J lost 4, with 14 bases in between. CDR1 and CDR2 (germline): LGHDT, YNNKEL (reference sequence).

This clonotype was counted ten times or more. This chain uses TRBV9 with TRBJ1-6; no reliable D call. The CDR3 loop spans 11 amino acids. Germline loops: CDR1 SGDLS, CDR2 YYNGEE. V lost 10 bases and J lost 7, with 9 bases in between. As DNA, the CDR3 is TGTGCCCCCGACGGGAATTCACCCCTCCACTTT. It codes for CAPDGNSPLHF.

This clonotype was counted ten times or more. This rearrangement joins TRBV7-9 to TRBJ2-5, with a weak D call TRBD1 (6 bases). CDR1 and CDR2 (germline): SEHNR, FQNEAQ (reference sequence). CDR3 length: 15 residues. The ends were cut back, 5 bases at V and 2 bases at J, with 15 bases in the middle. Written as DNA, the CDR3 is TGTGCCAGCAGCCGAGACAGGAGTCAACAAGAGACCCAGTACTTC. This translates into CASSRDRSQQETQYF.

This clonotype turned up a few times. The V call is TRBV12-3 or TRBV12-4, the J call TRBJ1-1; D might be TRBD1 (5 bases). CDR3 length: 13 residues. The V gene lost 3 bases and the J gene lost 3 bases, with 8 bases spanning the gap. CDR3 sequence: CASSFWGDTEAFF. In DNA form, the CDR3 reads TGTGCCAGCAGTTTCTGGGGGGACACTGAAGCTTTCTTT.

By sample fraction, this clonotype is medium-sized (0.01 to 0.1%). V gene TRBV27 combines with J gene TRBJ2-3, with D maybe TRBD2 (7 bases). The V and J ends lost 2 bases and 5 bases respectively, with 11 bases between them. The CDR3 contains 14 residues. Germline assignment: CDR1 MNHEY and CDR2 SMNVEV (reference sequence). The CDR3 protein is CASSLRGAGDTQYF. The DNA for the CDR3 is TGTGCCAGCAGTTTACGGGGGGCCGGAGATACGCAGTATTTT.

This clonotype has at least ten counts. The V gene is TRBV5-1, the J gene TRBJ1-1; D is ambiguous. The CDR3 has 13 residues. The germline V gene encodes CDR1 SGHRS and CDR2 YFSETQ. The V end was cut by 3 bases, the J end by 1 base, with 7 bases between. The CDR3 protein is CASSSTTNTEAFF. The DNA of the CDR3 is TGCGCCAGCAGCTCTACAACGAACACTGAAGCTTTCTTT.

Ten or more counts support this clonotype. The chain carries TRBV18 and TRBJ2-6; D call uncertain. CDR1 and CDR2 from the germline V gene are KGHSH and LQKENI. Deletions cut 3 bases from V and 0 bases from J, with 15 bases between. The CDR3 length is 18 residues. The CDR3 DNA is TGTGCCAGCTCACCGATAGCCGTCTCCTACTCTGGGGCCAACGTCCTGACTTTC. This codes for CASSPIAVSYSGANVLTF.